These T cell receptor beta chains were read from a single sample in a study of siplizumab effects on memory and regulatory T cells. Measured with immunoSEQ multiplex PCR; TCRdb has only the in-frame clones, and not every one. The sample consists of about 64,000 clones, nearly 98% of them appearing once. What was sequenced was naive CD8+ T cells sorted from blood. Receptor source: a human donor in good health. The CDR3 runs from the conserved cysteine through the conserved F or W. D genes are given only for firm matches. Some rows mark clone size as missing; the rest say once, few, many or name a class of expanded clone.

D: TRBD1
J: TRBJ1-2
size: NA
V: TRBV28
DNA: TGTGCCAGCAGCAGGGGACAGGGGGCTCGGGGCTACACCTTC
CDR3: CASSRGQGARGYTF

D: NA
J: TRBJ2-7
size: once
V: TRBV13
DNA: TGTGCCAGCTCCCACCAGGGCAGTGGGACCTACGAGCAGTACTTC
CDR3: CASSHQGSGTYEQYF

D: NA
J: TRBJ2-5
size: NA
V: TRBV9
DNA: TGTGCCAGCAGCGTAGTGGGGGGGGCCCAAGAGACCCAGTACTTC
CDR3: CASSVVGGAQETQYF

D: NA
J: TRBJ1-2
size: NA
V: TRBV7-6
DNA: TGTGCCAGCAGCTTAGACAGGGAAGGCTACACCTTC
CDR3: CASSLDREGYTF

D: NA
J: TRBJ2-5
size: NA
V: TRBV6-5
DNA: TGTGCCAGCAGGGAGGAGCTAGTTGCAGAGACCCAGTACTTC
CDR3: CASREELVAETQYF

D: NA
J: TRBJ1-5
size: NA
V: TRBV19
DNA: TGTGCCAGTAGTGAAGCGGGGCAGCCCCAGCATTTT
CDR3: CASSEAGQPQHF

D: TRBD1
J: TRBJ2-7
size: NA
V: TRBV7-6
DNA: TGTGCCAGTGGACAGGGGGCGGGGGAGCAGTACTTC
CDR3: CASGQGAGEQYF

D: NA
J: TRBJ2-7
size: NA
V: TRBV2
DNA: TGTGCCAGCAGTCCCCGGAGGACTCGTGACGAGCAGTACTTC
CDR3: CASSPRRTRDEQYF

D: NA
J: TRBJ1-1
size: once
V: TRBV27
DNA: TGTGCCAGCAGTTTAAATCCGCGGCGCACTGAAGCTTTCTTT
CDR3: CASSLNPRRTEAFF

D: NA
J: TRBJ2-7
size: NA
V: TRBV4-1
DNA: TGCGCCAGCAGCCAAGATCCTGCAGGGAAGGCATACGAGCAGTACTTC
CDR3: CASSQDPAGKAYEQYF

D: NA
J: TRBJ2-2
size: NA
V: TRBV28
DNA: TGTGCCAGCAGTTTAACAGTGATGAACACCGGGGAGCTGTTTTTT
CDR3: CASSLTVMNTGELFF

D: NA
J: TRBJ1-1
size: NA
V: TRBV28
DNA: TGTGCCAGCAGTTTTAGATTGGGAAGGGAGAACACTGAAGCTTTCTTT
CDR3: CASSFRLGRENTEAFF

D: NA
J: TRBJ1-5
size: NA
V: TRBV9
DNA: TGTGCCAGCAGCCCCGGCCCGGGTCAGCCCCAGCATTTT
CDR3: CASSPGPGQPQHF

D: NA
J: TRBJ1-1
size: NA
V: TRBV11-2
DNA: TGTGCCAGCAGCTTATCGGGTGAAGCTTTCTTT
CDR3: CASSLSGEAFF

D: TRBD1
J: TRBJ1-1
size: NA
V: TRBV19
DNA: TGTGCCAGTAGTATTCAGGGGGCGATTGACCCTGAAGCTTTCTTT
CDR3: CASSIQGAIDPEAFF

D: NA
J: TRBJ2-7
size: NA
V: TRBV7-9
DNA: TGTGCCAGCAGCTTGTCGGGGGATAACTACGAGCAGTACTTC
CDR3: CASSLSGDNYEQYF

D: NA
J: TRBJ1-2
size: NA
V: TRBV19
DNA: TGTGCCAGTAGTATTGGGATTACGGGCTACACCTTC
CDR3: CASSIGITGYTF

D: NA
J: TRBJ2-7
size: once
V: TRBV11-3
DNA: TGTGCCAGCAGCTTAGGATCCCTCGGTGAGCAGTACTTC
CDR3: CASSLGSLGEQYF

D: NA
J: TRBJ2-1
size: NA
V: TRBV13
DNA: TGTGCCAGCAGCTCCGATAACAATGAGCAGTTCTTC
CDR3: CASSSDNNEQFF

D: NA
J: TRBJ2-1
size: NA
V: TRBV7-9
DNA: TGTGCCAGCAGCCCCGGGGTCGTGGGGCAGTTCTTC
CDR3: CASSPGVVGQFF

D: NA
J: TRBJ1-6
size: few
V: TRBV25-1
DNA: TGTGCCAGCAGTGTCCAGGGGCATTCACCCCTCCACTTT
CDR3: CASSVQGHSPLHF

D: NA
J: TRBJ2-7
size: NA
V: TRBV10-3
DNA: TGTGCCATCACCATGGACAGTTCCTACGAGCAGTACTTC
CDR3: CAITMDSSYEQYF

D: TRBD1
J: TRBJ1-2
size: NA
V: TRBV27
DNA: TGTGCCAGCAGTTCCGGACAGGGGTATGGCTACACCTTC
CDR3: CASSSGQGYGYTF

D: TRBD1
J: TRBJ1-1
size: few
V: TRBV5-4
DNA: TGTGCCAGCAGCTGGACAGGGGGCTATACTGAAGCTTTCTTT
CDR3: CASSWTGGYTEAFF

D: NA
J: TRBJ1-2
size: NA
V: TRBV15
DNA: TGTGCCACCCACTCGGGGCAGAATGCTTACTATGGCTACACCTTC
CDR3: CATHSGQNAYYGYTF

D: NA
J: TRBJ2-2
size: NA
V: TRBV7-7
DNA: TGTGCCAGCAGCGCGAGTACAGGGCCCACCGGGGAGCTGTTTTTT
CDR3: CASSASTGPTGELFF

D: NA
J: TRBJ1-1
size: NA
V: TRBV6-5
DNA: TGTGCCAGCAGTTACAACCCGAGTGGTGAAGCTTTCTTT
CDR3: CASSYNPSGEAFF

D: NA
J: TRBJ2-5
size: NA
V: TRBV7-9
DNA: TGTGCCAGCAGCCGTCCGTTGGGGGCTCAAGAGACCCAGTACTTC
CDR3: CASSRPLGAQETQYF

D: NA
J: TRBJ2-3
size: NA
V: TRBV13
DNA: TGTGCCAGCAGCCACGGGACCACAGAAGATACGCAGTATTTT
CDR3: CASSHGTTEDTQYF

D: TRBD2
J: TRBJ2-5
size: NA
V: TRBV6-5
DNA: TGTGCCAGCAGACTAGCGGACTCCCAAGAGACCCAGTACTTC
CDR3: CASRLADSQETQYF

D: NA
J: TRBJ2-3
size: NA
V: TRBV4-1
DNA: TGCGCCAGCAGCCAAGATCAGGGGACACCGAGCCCCGACACAGATACGCAGTATTTT
CDR3: CASSQDQGTPSPDTDTQYF

D: NA
J: TRBJ1-5
size: NA
V: TRBV7-9
DNA: TGTGCCAGCAGCCCACGACAGCCTCTCAATCAGCCCCAGCATTTT
CDR3: CASSPRQPLNQPQHF

D: TRBD1
J: TRBJ2-7
size: NA
V: TRBV27
DNA: TGTGCCAGCAGTTCTTCCGGGACAGGATTCTACGAGCAGTACTTC
CDR3: CASSSSGTGFYEQYF

D: NA
J: TRBJ1-6
size: NA
V: TRBV4-2
DNA: TGTGCCAGCAGCCAGACGGGGGATTCACCCCTCCACTTT
CDR3: CASSQTGDSPLHF

D: NA
J: TRBJ2-2
size: NA
V: TRBV9
DNA: TGTGCCAGCAGCGTAGAAAGCGACGGGGAGCTGTTTTTT
CDR3: CASSVESDGELFF

D: NA
J: TRBJ2-7
size: NA
V: TRBV18
DNA: TGTGCCAGCTCACCAATCGGCGGAGGAGAGCAGTACTTC
CDR3: CASSPIGGGEQYF

D: NA
J: TRBJ2-5
size: NA
V: TRBV4-2
DNA: TGTGCCAGCAGCCAACCGGACAGCCAAGAGACCCAGTACTTC
CDR3: CASSQPDSQETQYF

D: TRBD1
J: TRBJ2-7
size: NA
V: TRBV10-1
DNA: TGCGCCAGTGGGGACAGCTACGAGCAGTACTTC
CDR3: CASGDSYEQYF

D: NA
J: TRBJ2-1
size: NA
V: TRBV19
DNA: TGTGCCAGTAGTATACAGGGATCCTACAATGAGCAGTTCTTC
CDR3: CASSIQGSYNEQFF

D: NA
J: TRBJ2-2
size: NA
V: TRBV27
DNA: TGTGCCAGCAGCCAAGGTGGCGGGGAGCTGTTTTTT
CDR3: CASSQGGGELFF

D: TRBD2
J: TRBJ2-5
size: NA
V: TRBV5-8
DNA: TGTGCCAGCAGCTTGGGAGAGGCTAGCGGGGGGCTCCAAGAGACCCAGTACTTC
CDR3: CASSLGEASGGLQETQYF